The present T cell receptor beta chain was sequenced within a study of T-cell memory formation after mild COVID-19. At the level of the study: Among the donors, TCR clusters were largely specific to each donor. General study results and limits: The main location of contracting CD4+ clones was CM and EM, and that of contracting CD8+ clones was EMRA. Several responding clones turned up in pre-infection memory, indicating that cross-reactive memory may have taken part.

About this clonotype: The antigen is undetermined.

CDR3 length equals 18 residues. CDR1 SGHNT and CDR2 YYREEE come from the germline V gene (reference sequence). J was trimmed by 8 bases and V by 3 bases; bases with no gene match: 12. TCRdb re-analysed the 5' RACE reads in MiXCR, keeping a single row per CDR3 protein. The sample contains roughly 310,000 distinct CDR3 sequences, about 15% of which appear only once. Specimen: PBMCs or a T cell subset sorted from them (not recorded which). The chain carries TRBV5-4 and TRBJ2-1, with 15 bases that match TRBD2. This receptor was taken from a man aged 18 to 29 who had mild COVID-19 (a few samples of this study predate the infection). Cell type and time point are not known. CDR3 coding DNA: TGTGCCAGCAGCTCGCACGCCGGGACTAGCGGGAGGCGGGATGAGCAGTTCTTC. Residues: CASSSHAGTSGRRDEQFF.